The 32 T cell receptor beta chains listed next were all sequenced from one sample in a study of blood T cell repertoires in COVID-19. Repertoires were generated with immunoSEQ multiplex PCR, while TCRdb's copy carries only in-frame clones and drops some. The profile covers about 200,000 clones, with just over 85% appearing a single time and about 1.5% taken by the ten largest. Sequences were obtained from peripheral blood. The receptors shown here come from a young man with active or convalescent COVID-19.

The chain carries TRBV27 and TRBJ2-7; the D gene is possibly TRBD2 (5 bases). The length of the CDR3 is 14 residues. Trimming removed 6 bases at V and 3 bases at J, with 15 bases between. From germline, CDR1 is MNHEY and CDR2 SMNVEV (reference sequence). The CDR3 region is CASSRTPILYEQYF. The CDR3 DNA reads TGTGCCAGCAGCCGGACTCCTATCCTCTACGAGCAGTACTTC.

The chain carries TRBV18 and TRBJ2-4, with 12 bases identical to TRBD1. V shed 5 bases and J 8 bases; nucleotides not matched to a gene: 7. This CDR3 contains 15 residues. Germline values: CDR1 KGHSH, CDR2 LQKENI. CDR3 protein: CASSERDRGRDIQYF. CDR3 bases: TGTGCCAGCTCAGAACGGGACAGGGGGCGCGACATTCAGTACTTC.

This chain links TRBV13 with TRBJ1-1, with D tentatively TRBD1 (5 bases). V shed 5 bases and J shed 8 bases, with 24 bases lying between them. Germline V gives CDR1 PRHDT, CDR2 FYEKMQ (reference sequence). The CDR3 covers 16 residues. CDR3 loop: CASSAPVRDSFGEAFF. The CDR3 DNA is TGTGCCAGCAGCGCGCCCGTTAGAGACAGCTTTGGGGAAGCTTTCTTT.

The CDR3: CASRFSVATGGVNSPLHF. As DNA, the CDR3 is TGTGCAAGTCGCTTCTCGGTCGCTACAGGGGGAGTTAATTCACCCCTCCACTTT. J is TRBJ1-6 and V is TRBV12-2; TRBD1 was called by the table and not checked on the DNA. TRBV12-2 is classified as a pseudogene. This CDR3 has 18 amino acids.

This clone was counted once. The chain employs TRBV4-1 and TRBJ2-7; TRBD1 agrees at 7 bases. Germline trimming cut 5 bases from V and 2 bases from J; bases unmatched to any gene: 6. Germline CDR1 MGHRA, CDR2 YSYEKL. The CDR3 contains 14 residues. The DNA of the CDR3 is TGCGCCAGCAGCTGGGACAGTTACGCCTACGAGCAGTACTTC. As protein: CASSWDSYAYEQYF.

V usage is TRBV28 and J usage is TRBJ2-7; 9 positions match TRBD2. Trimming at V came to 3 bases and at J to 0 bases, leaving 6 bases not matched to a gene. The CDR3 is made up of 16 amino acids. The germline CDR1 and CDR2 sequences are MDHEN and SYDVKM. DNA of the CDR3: TGTGCCAGCAGTTTTGGACTAGCGCATACCTCCTACGAGCAGTACTTC. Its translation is CASSFGLAHTSYEQYF.

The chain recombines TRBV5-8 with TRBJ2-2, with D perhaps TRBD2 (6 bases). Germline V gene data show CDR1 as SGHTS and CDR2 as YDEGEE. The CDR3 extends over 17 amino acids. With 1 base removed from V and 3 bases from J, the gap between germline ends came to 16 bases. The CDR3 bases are TGTGCCAGCAGCTTGAGACTTTTGCGGAGGGACACCGGGGAGCTGTTTTTT. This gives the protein CASSLRLLRRDTGELFF.

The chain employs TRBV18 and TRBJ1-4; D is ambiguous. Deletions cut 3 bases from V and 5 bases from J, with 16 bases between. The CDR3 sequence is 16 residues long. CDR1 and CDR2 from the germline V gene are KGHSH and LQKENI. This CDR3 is CASSPTLMERNEKLFF. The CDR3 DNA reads TGTGCCAGCTCACCTACTTTGATGGAGCGGAATGAAAAACTGTTTTTT.

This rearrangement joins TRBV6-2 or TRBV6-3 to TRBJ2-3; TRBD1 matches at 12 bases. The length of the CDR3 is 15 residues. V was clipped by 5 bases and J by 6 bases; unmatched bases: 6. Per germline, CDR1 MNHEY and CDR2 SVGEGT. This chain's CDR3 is CASSTPGQGADTQYF. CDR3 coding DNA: TGTGCCAGCAGTACTCCGGGACAGGGGGCGGATACGCAGTATTTT.

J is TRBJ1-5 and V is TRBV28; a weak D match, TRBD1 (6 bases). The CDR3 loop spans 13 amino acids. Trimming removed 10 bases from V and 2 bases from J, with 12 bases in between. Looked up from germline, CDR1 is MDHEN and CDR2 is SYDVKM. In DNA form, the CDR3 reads TGTGCCACCGAAGGGGGACGCAATCAGCCCCAGCATTTT. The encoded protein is CATEGGRNQPQHF.

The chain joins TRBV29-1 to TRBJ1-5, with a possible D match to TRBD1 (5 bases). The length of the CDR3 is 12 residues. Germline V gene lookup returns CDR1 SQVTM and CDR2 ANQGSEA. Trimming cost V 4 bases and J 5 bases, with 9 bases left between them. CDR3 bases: TGCAGCGTTGGTGGAGGGGATCAGCCCCAGCATTTT. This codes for CSVGGGDQPQHF.

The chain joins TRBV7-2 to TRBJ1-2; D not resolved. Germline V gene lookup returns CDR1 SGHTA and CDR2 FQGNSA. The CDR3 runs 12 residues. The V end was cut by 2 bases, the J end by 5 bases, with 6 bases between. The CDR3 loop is CASSLFGYGYTF. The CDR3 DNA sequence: TGTGCCAGCAGCTTATTCGGGTATGGCTACACCTTC. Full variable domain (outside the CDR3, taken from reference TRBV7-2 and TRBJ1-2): GAGVSQSPSNKVTEKGKDVELRCDPISGHTALYWYRQSLGQGLEFLIYFQGNSAPDKSGLPSDRFSAERTGGSVSTLTIQRTQQEDSAVYLCASSLFGYGYTFGSGTRLTVV.

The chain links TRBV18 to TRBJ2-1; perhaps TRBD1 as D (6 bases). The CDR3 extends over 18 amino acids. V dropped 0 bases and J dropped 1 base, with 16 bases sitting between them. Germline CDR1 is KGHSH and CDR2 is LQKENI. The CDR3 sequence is CASSPPRKTGLSYNEQFF. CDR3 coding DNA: TGTGCCAGCTCACCACCACGGAAAACAGGGTTGTCCTACAATGAGCAGTTCTTC.

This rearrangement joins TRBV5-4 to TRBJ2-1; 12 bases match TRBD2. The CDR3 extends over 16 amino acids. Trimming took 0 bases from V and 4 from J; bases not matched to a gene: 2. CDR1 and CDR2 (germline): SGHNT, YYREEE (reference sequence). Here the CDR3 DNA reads TGTGCCAGCAGCTTGGGTGGACTAGCGGGATACAATGAGCAGTTCTTC. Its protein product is CASSLGGLAGYNEQFF.

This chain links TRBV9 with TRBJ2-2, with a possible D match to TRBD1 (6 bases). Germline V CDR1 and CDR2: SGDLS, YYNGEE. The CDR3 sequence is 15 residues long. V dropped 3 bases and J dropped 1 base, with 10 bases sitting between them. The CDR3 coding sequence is TGTGCCAGCAGCGCCCTGACAGGGAACACCGGGGAGCTGTTTTTT. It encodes CASSALTGNTGELFF.

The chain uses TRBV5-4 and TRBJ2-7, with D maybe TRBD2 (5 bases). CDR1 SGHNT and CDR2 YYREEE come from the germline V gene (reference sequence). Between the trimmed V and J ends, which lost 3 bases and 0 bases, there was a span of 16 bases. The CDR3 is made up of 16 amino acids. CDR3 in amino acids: CASSSVGERSSYEQYF. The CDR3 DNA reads TGTGCCAGCAGCTCGGTTGGGGAGAGGAGCTCCTACGAGCAGTACTTC.

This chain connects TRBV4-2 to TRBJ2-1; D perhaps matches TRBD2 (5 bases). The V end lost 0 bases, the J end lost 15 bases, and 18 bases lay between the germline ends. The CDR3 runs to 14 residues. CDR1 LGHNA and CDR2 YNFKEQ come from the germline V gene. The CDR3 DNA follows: TGTGCCAGCAGCCAAGAGATTTGGACTCCCACTTCGTTCTTC. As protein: CASSQEIWTPTSFF.

The CDR3 spells CASSAVAETQYF. DNA for the CDR3: TGTGCCAGCAGCGCGGTCGCGGAGACCCAGTACTTC. The rearrangement joins TRBV9 to TRBJ2-5; D not resolved. This CDR3 contains 12 residues. Between the trimmed V and J ends, which lost 3 bases and 5 bases, there was a span of 8 bases. Germline V lookup: CDR1 SGDLS, CDR2 YYNGEE.

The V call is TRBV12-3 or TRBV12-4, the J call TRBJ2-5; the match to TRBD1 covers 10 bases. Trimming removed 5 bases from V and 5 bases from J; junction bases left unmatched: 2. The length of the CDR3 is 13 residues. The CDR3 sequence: CASSRTGGETQYF. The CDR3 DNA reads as TGTGCCAGCAGTCGGACAGGGGGGGAGACCCAGTACTTC.

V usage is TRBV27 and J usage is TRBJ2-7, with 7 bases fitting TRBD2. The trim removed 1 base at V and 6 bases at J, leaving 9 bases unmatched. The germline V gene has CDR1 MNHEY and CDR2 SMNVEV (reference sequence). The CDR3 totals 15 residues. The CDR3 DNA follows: TGTGCCAGCAGTTTATTGGCGGGAGTTGGTTTCGAGCAGTACTTC. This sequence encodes CASSLLAGVGFEQYF.

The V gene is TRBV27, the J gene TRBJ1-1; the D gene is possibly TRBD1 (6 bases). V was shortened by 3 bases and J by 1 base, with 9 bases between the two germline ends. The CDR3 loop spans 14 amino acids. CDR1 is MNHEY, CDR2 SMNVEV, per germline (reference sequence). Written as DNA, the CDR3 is TGTGCCAGCAGTTTTGGGACACCGAACACTGAAGCTTTCTTT. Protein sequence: CASSFGTPNTEAFF.

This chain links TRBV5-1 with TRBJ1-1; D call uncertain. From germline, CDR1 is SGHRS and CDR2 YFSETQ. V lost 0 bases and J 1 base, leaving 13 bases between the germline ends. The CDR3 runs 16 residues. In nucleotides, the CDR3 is TGCGCCAGCAGCTTGGAGGCCGGCAGACAGAACACTGAAGCTTTCTTT. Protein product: CASSLEAGRQNTEAFF. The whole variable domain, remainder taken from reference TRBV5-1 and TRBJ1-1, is KAGVTQTPRYLIKTRGQQVTLSCSPISGHRSVSWYQQTPGQGLQFLFEYFSETQRNKGNFPGRFSGRQFSNSRSEMNVSTLELGDSALYLCASSLEAGRQNTEAFFGQGTRLTVV.

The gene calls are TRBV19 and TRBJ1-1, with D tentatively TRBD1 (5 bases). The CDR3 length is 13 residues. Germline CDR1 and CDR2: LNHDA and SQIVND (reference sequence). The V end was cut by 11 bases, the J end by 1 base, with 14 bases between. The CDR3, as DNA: TGTGCCTGCCGGCTGGGGGGGAACACTGAAGCTTTCTTT. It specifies CACRLGGNTEAFF.

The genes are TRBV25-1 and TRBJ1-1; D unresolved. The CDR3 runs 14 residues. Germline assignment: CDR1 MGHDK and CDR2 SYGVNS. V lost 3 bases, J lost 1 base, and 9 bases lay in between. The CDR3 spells CASSDGRGNTEAFF. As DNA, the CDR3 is TGTGCCAGCAGTGACGGGCGGGGGAACACTGAAGCTTTCTTT.

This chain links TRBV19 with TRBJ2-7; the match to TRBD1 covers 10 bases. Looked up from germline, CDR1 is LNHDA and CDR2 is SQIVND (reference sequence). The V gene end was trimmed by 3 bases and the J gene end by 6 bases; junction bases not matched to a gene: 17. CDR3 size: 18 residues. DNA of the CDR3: TGTGCCAGTAGTATGGGCCCGGGACAGGGGACCAATATCGGCGAGCAGTACTTC. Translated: CASSMGPGQGTNIGEQYF. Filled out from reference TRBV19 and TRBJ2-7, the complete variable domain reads DGGITQSPKYLFRKEGQNVTLSCEQNLNHDAMYWYRQDPGQGLRLIYYSQIVNDFQKGDIAEGYSVSREKKESFPLTVTSAQKNPTAFYLCASSMGPGQGTNIGEQYFGPGTRLTVT.

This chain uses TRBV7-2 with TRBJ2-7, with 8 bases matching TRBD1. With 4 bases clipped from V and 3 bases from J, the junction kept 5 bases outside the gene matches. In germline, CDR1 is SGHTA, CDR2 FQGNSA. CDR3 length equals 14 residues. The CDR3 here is CASSSRTGHYEQYF. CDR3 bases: TGTGCCAGCAGCTCGCGGACAGGGCACTACGAGCAGTACTTC.

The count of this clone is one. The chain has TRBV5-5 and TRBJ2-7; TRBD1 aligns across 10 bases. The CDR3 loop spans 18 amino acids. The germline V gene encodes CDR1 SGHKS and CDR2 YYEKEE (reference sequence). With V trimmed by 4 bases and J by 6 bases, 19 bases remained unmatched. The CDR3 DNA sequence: TGTGCCAGCAGCCGCAACATGAAGGGACAGGGGATATACGGCGAGCAGTACTTC. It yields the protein CASSRNMKGQGIYGEQYF.

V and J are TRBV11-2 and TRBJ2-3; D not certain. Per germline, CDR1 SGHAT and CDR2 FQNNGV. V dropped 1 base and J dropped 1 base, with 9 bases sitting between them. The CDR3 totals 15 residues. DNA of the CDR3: TGTGCCAGCAGCTTAGGCCTAGTGCGCACAGATACGCAGTATTTT. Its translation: CASSLGLVRTDTQYF.

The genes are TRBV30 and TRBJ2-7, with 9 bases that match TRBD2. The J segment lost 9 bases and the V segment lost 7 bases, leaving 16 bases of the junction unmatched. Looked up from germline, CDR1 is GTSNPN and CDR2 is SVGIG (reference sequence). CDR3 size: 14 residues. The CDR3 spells CASGRLAAIGGQYF. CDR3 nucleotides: TGTGCCTCCGGGCGACTAGCGGCTATAGGGGGGCAGTACTTC.

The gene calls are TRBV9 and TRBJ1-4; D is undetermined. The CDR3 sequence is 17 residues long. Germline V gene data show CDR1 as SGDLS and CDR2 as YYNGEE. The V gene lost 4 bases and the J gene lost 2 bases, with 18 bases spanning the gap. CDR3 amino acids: CASSPAAGENTNEKLFF. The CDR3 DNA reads TGTGCCAGCAGCCCTGCAGCCGGGGAGAATACTAATGAAAAACTGTTTTTT.

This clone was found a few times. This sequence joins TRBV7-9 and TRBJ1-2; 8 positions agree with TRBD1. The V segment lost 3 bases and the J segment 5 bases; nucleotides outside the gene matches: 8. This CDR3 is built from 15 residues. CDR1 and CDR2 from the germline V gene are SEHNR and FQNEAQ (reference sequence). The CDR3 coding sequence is TGTGCCAGCAGCTTCGGTTTCCAGGGGGCGTATGGCTACACCTTC. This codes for CASSFGFQGAYGYTF.

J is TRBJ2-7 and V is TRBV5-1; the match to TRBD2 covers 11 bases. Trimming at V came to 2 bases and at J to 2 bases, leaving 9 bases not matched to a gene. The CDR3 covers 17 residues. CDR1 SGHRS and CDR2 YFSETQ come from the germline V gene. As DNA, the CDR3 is TGCGCCAGCAGCTTTGCAACTAGCGGGAGTACCCCCTACGAGCAGTACTTC. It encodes CASSFATSGSTPYEQYF.